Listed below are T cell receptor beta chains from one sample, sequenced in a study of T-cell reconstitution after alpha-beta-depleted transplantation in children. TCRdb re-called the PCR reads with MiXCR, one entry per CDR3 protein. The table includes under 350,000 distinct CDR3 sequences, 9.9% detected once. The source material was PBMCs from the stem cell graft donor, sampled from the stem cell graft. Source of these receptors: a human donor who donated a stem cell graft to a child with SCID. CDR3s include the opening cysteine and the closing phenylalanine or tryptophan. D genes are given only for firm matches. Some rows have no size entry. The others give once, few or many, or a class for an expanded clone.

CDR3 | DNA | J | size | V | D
CASSPIGTGGREKLFF | TGTGCCAGCAGTCCCATCGGGACAGGGGGCAGGGAAAAACTGTTTTTT | TRBJ1-4 | . | TRBV12-3/TRBV12-4 | TRBD1
CAISEPPGGGFSDTQYF | TGTGCCATCAGTGAGCCCCCCGGGGGGGGCTTTAGCGATACGCAGTATTTT | TRBJ2-3 | . | TRBV10-3 | TRBD2
CASSTGQGNQPQHF | TGCGCCAGCAGCACAGGACAAGGCAATCAGCCCCAGCATTTT | TRBJ1-5 | few | TRBV5-1 | .
CASSPRSGGPNTGELFF | TGTGCCAGCTCACCACGATCAGGGGGCCCAAACACCGGGGAGCTGTTTTTT | TRBJ2-2 | . | TRBV18 | TRBD1
CASSQVPLAGGPHNEQFF | TGTGCCAGCAGCCAAGTTCCCCTGGCGGGGGGGCCCCACAATGAGCAGTTCTTC | TRBJ2-1 | many | TRBV4-2 | TRBD2
CASSLAGGPRYEQYF | TGTGCCAGCAGTTTAGCGGGGGGGCCTAGATACGAGCAGTACTTC | TRBJ2-7 | many | TRBV12-3/TRBV12-4 | .
CASSPLRGNTEAFF | TGTGCCAGCAGCCCCCTCAGGGGAAACACTGAAGCTTTCTTT | TRBJ1-1 | . | TRBV7-2 | .
CASSSHLDSGAYEQYF | TGCGCCAGCAGCTCCCACCTTGACAGCGGGGCCTACGAGCAGTACTTC | TRBJ2-7 | . | TRBV5-1 | TRBD2
CAISQGSEEQYF | TGTGCCATCAGTCAGGGGTCAGAAGAGCAGTACTTC | TRBJ2-7 | . | TRBV10-3 | .
CASSPGPSSYNEQFF | TGCGCCAGCAGCCCGGGACCGAGCTCCTACAATGAGCAGTTCTTC | TRBJ2-1 | . | TRBV5-1 | .
CSARPEVSVGQYF | TGCAGTGCTAGACCGGAGGTTAGCGTCGGGCAGTACTTC | TRBJ2-7 | few | TRBV20-1 | .
CASSQQGANTEAFF | TGCGCCAGCAGCCAACAGGGTGCGAACACTGAAGCTTTCTTT | TRBJ1-1 | . | TRBV4-1 | .
CASSHPEGRGREKLFF | TGTGCCAGCAGCCACCCCGAGGGTAGGGGGCGAGAAAAACTGTTTTTT | TRBJ1-4 | few | TRBV14 | TRBD1
CATNQGLATYNEQFF | TGTGCCACCAACCAAGGACTAGCAACCTACAATGAGCAGTTCTTC | TRBJ2-1 | few | TRBV15 | TRBD2
CASTIINQPQHF | TGTGCCAGCACTATTATCAATCAGCCCCAGCATTTT | TRBJ1-5 | . | TRBV12-3/TRBV12-4 | .
CASSYGQGGYEQYF | TGTGCCAGCAGTTACGGGCAGGGAGGCTACGAGCAGTACTTC | TRBJ2-7 | . | TRBV6-5 | .
CSATDRPYEQYF | TGCAGTGCCACGGACAGGCCCTACGAGCAGTACTTC | TRBJ2-7 | . | TRBV20-1 | TRBD1
CASSFTQGAEAFF | TGCGCCAGCAGCTTCACACAGGGGGCTGAAGCTTTCTTT | TRBJ1-1 | few | TRBV5-1 | TRBD1
CASSLAGGSNNEKLFF | TGCGCCAGCAGCTTGGCCGGTGGGAGTAATAATGAAAAACTGTTTTTT | TRBJ1-4 | many | TRBV5-1 | .
CAISAYGSGGDNEQFF | TGTGCCATCAGTGCTTATGGAAGCGGGGGGGACAATGAGCAGTTCTTC | TRBJ2-1 | many | TRBV10-3 | TRBD2
CASSPTFLSQYF | TGTGCCAGCAGTCCCACTTTTCTGTCGCAGTATTTT | TRBJ2-3 | . | TRBV12-3/TRBV12-4 | .
CASRGHLKNTEAFF | TGCGCCAGCAGGGGACATCTCAAGAACACTGAAGCTTTCTTT | TRBJ1-1 | . | TRBV4-1 | .
CASSQTRIPDTQYF | TGCGCCAGCAGCCAAACTAGGATCCCAGATACGCAGTATTTT | TRBJ2-3 | few | TRBV4-1 | .
CATSDFPEETQYF | TGTGCCACCAGTGATTTCCCAGAAGAGACCCAGTACTTC | TRBJ2-5 | many | TRBV24-1 | .
CASSRQGARTGELFF | TGTGCCAGCAGTCGACAGGGGGCAAGGACCGGGGAGCTGTTTTTT | TRBJ2-2 | . | TRBV12-3/TRBV12-4 | TRBD1